Below are 29 T cell receptor beta chains sequenced from a single sample in a study of cytomegalovirus exposure and HLA in healthy donors. It was with 60 Vbeta and 13 Jbeta primers that the PCR ran. Repertoires were generated with immunoSEQ multiplex PCR, while TCRdb's copy carries only in-frame clones and drops some. The data show roughly 180,000 clones, over 60% seen once. The sample was PBMCs. The source is a man aged 50 to 60 in good health and CMV-seropositive.

The chain employs TRBV27 and TRBJ1-5; TRBD1 matches 9 bases. The CDR3 runs 14 residues. Trimming took 2 bases from V and 4 from J; bases not matched to a gene: 0. Germline assignment: CDR1 MNHEY and CDR2 SMNVEV (reference sequence). The CDR3 reads CASSLDRGNQPQHF. In DNA, the CDR3 is TGTGCCAGCAGTTTAGACAGGGGGAATCAGCCCCAGCATTTT.

The chain combines TRBV19 with TRBJ2-2, with a weak D call TRBD2 (7 bases). V lost 7 bases, J lost 8 bases, and 23 bases lay in between. This CDR3 is built from 16 residues. The germline V gene has CDR1 LNHDA and CDR2 SQIVND (reference sequence). CDR3 nucleotide sequence: TGTGCCAGTACCAGGGGACTACACGAGGGAGTGGGGGAGCTGTTTTTT. Protein product: CASTRGLHEGVGELFF.

This chain uses TRBV25-1 with TRBJ2-5; a possible D gene is TRBD1 (6 bases). CDR1 is MGHDK and CDR2 is SYGVNS in the germline V gene. The CDR3 spans 13 residues. V lost 3 bases to trimming and J lost 4 bases, with 9 bases between them. The CDR3 nucleotides read TGTGCCAGCAGTGATTGGACAGTAGAGACCCAGTACTTC. It specifies CASSDWTVETQYF. The full variable domain, completed using reference TRBV25-1 and TRBJ2-5, is EADIYQTPRYLVIGTGKKITLECSQTMGHDKMYWYQQDPGMELHLIHYSYGVNSTEKGDLSSESTVSRIRTEHFPLTLESARPSHTSQYLCASSDWTVETQYFGPGTRLLVL.

The chain has TRBV6-1 and TRBJ1-3; TRBD1 agrees at 7 bases. The CDR3 sequence is 16 residues long. Trimming took 0 bases from V and 1 from J; bases not matched to a gene: 3. Germline CDR1 reads MNHNS; CDR2 reads SASEGT. CDR3 residues: CASSEARGLSGNTIYF. CDR3 DNA sequence: TGTGCCAGCAGTGAAGCTAGGGGGCTTTCTGGAAACACCATATATTTT.

The CDR3 DNA reads as TGTGCCAGCAGCTTACGCAGGGAAGATGGCTACACCTTC. This gives the protein CASSLRREDGYTF. The chain carries TRBV7-3 and TRBJ1-2; weak D call: TRBD1 (5 bases). Germline CDR1 SGHTA, CDR2 FQGTGA. The CDR3 has 13 amino acids. V was shortened by 2 bases and J by 6 bases, with 10 bases between the two germline ends.

The chain is built from TRBV6-5 and TRBJ2-5; 9 bases agree with TRBD2. V was pared by 7 bases and J by 5 bases, with 11 bases of the junction left unmatched. The germline V gene encodes CDR1 MNHEY and CDR2 SVGAGI. The CDR3 is 15 residues long. CDR3 protein: CASNSPAGGIETQYF. The CDR3 DNA is TGTGCCAGCAATTCCCCGGCGGGGGGGATTGAGACCCAGTACTTC.

The rearrangement links TRBV4-3 to TRBJ2-7, with D perhaps matching TRBD1 (5 bases). Germline V CDR1 and CDR2: LGHNA, YSLEER. The V end was cut by 4 bases, the J end by 0 bases, with 19 bases between. CDR3 size: 17 residues. The DNA for the CDR3 is TGCGCCAGCAGCCCCCAAGGGTCAGGGCGTAGCTCCTACGAGCAGTACTTC. Its protein product is CASSPQGSGRSSYEQYF.

On this clone: The junction does not match germline at one end; this may be a read error. The chain employs TRBV6-1 and TRBJ1-1; TRBD1 is a possible D gene (6 bases). Per the germline V gene, CDR1 is MNHNS and CDR2 is SASEGT. The CDR3 loop spans 13 amino acids. DNA of the CDR3: TGTGCCAGCAGTGAACTCGGCAGTTCAGGGGCCGTCTTT. Residues: CASSELGSSGAVF.

About this clone itself: An end of the junction does not agree with germline; a read error may underlie this. The rearrangement joins TRBV4-2 to TRBJ1-1; 8 positions agree with TRBD1. Germline V CDR1 and CDR2: LGHNA, YNFKEQ. This CDR3 spans 12 amino acids. As DNA, the CDR3 is TGTGCCAGCAGCCAAGAGACCGGACAGGGTGTCTTT. Its protein is CASSQETGQGVF.

This clone was observed a single time. The J gene is TRBJ1-1, the V gene TRBV6-6, with D unresolved. Per the germline V gene, CDR1 is MNHNY and CDR2 is SVGAGI (reference sequence). CDR3 length: 13 residues. Trimming stripped 6 bases from V and 0 bases from J, with 8 bases between. This CDR3 reads CASSEFLNTEAFF. The CDR3 DNA is TGTGCCAGCAGCGAGTTTTTGAACACTGAAGCTTTCTTT.

This sequence joins TRBV7-7 and TRBJ2-1; TRBD1 aligns across 8 bases. Germline V gene lookup returns CDR1 SSHAT and CDR2 FNYEAQ (reference sequence). V shed 0 bases and J 6 bases; nucleotides not matched to a gene: 4. The CDR3 is made up of 15 amino acids. CDR3 residues: CASSLASGGLNEQFF. DNA of the CDR3: TGTGCCAGCAGCTTAGCGTCAGGGGGCCTCAATGAGCAGTTCTTC.

The rearrangement joins TRBV5-1 to TRBJ1-1; 9 bases fit TRBD1. This CDR3 has 15 residues. Germline loops: CDR1 SGHRS, CDR2 YFSETQ. Trimming took 4 bases from V and 4 from J; bases not matched to a gene: 8. CDR3 coding DNA: TGCGCCAGCAGCAAAGGGGACAGGGACGGCACTGAAGCTTTCTTT. It codes for CASSKGDRDGTEAFF.

The genes are TRBV5-1 and TRBJ2-3; TRBD2 is a possible D gene (5 bases). V was pared by 2 bases and J by 6 bases, with 16 bases between. The CDR3 extends over 15 amino acids. CDR1 and CDR2 from the germline V gene are SGHRS and YFSETQ. CDR3 sequence (DNA): TGCGCCAGCAGCTTAGAGTCCGCGGGTCCCGATACGCAGTATTTT. Protein product: CASSLESAGPDTQYF.

The J gene is TRBJ1-2, the V gene TRBV2, with TRBD1 matching 7 bases. Germline values: CDR1 SNHLY, CDR2 FYNNEI. J lost 8 bases, V lost 8 bases, and 26 bases had no gene match. The CDR3 is 18 amino acids. In nucleotides, the CDR3 is TGTGCCAGCGACCCCGGGGGGGGACAGCTTATCAACAGGTGGGGCTACACCTTC. It yields the protein CASDPGGGQLINRWGYTF.

This clone was detected only once. The CDR3 DNA sequence: TGCGCCAGCAGAGCCTATGTGAGCGGGGGAGAGACCCAGTACTTC. This gives the protein CASRAYVSGGETQYF. J is TRBJ2-5 and V is TRBV10-2; 8 bases align to TRBD2. V lost 6 bases, J lost 4 bases, and 10 bases stayed unmatched. CDR1 WSHSY and CDR2 SAAADI come from the germline V gene. The CDR3 is made up of 15 amino acids.

The CDR3 protein is CASSLQGNTIYF. The CDR3 nucleotides read TGTGCCAGCAGTCTACAGGGGAACACCATATATTTT. The chain recombines TRBV6-1 with TRBJ1-3, with 7 positions matching TRBD1. This CDR3 spans 12 amino acids. The germline CDR1 and CDR2 sequences are MNHNS and SASEGT. The V segment lost 5 bases and the J segment 7 bases; nucleotides outside the gene matches: 2.

The chain links TRBV5-1 to TRBJ2-7, with D tentatively TRBD2 (6 bases). Germline-derived CDR1 and CDR2 are SGHRS and YFSETQ. The CDR3 is 13 amino acids. The V and J ends lost 0 bases and 7 bases respectively, with 11 bases between them. The CDR3 DNA reads TGCGCCAGCAGCTTGGAACTGGGGAGGGAGCAGTACGTC. Encoded protein: CASSLELGREQYV.

The chain's CDR3 is CASSSWPNQPQHF. For the CDR3, the DNA is TGTGCCAGCAGCTCATGGCCCAATCAGCCCCAGCATTTT. The V gene is TRBV7-2, the J gene TRBJ1-5; D uncertain. The CDR3 is made up of 13 amino acids. The V end was cut by 4 bases, the J end by 3 bases, with 7 bases between. Germline V CDR1 and CDR2: SGHTA, FQGNSA.

The rearrangement uses TRBV10-3 and TRBJ2-7; 9 positions match TRBD1. The junction had 3 bases not matched to a gene; V was cut back by 4 bases and J by 5 bases. The CDR3 runs to 13 residues. Germline V gene data show CDR1 as ENHRY and CDR2 as SYGVKD. Here the CDR3 DNA reads TGTGCCATCAGTGCCGGACAGGGGAACGAGCAGTACGTC. Encoded protein: CAISAGQGNEQYV.

The V gene is TRBV2, the J gene TRBJ2-2; no firm D call. Germline lookup yields CDR1 SNHLY and CDR2 FYNNEI. V was shortened by 1 base and J by 5 bases, with 8 bases between the two germline ends. This CDR3 has 14 residues. CDR3 bases: TGTGCCAGCAGTGAAGTTCTCCTTACCGGGGAGCTGTTTTTT. Translated, it gives CASSEVLLTGELFF.

As DNA, the CDR3 is TGCGCCAGCAGGACTGCTTTAGGAGGCAATGAGCAGTTCTTC. It encodes CASRTALGGNEQFF. The chain carries TRBV5-1 and TRBJ2-1; D might be TRBD2 (5 bases). The CDR3 totals 14 residues. The germline CDR1 and CDR2 sequences are SGHRS and YFSETQ. Trimming took off 5 bases at V and 6 bases at J, with 15 bases between the two ends.

The gene calls are TRBV28 and TRBJ1-5; the match to TRBD1 covers 7 bases. Trimming took 6 bases from V and 2 from J; bases not matched to a gene: 7. The germline CDR1 and CDR2 sequences are MDHEN and SYDVKM. CDR3 size: 15 residues. CDR3 loop: CASRTRGLGNQPQHF. DNA of the CDR3: TGTGCCAGCAGGACCAGGGGGTTAGGCAATCAGCCCCAGCATTTT.

The chain couples TRBV7-2 to TRBJ2-2, with a weak D call TRBD1 (6 bases). The length of the CDR3 is 15 residues. The V end lost 5 bases, the J end lost 10 bases, and 20 bases lay between the germline ends. The germline gives CDR1 SGHTA, CDR2 FQGNSA. The chain's CDR3 is CASSIDPGTNKELFF. CDR3 DNA: TGTGCCAGCAGCATAGATCCGGGGACAAATAAGGAGCTGTTTTTT.

The chain employs TRBV11-2 and TRBJ1-1; 7 nucleotides agree with TRBD1. CDR1 SGHAT and CDR2 FQNNGV come from the germline V gene. V shed 6 bases and J 7 bases; nucleotides not matched to a gene: 8. This CDR3 is 13 amino acids long. The CDR3 protein is CASRTPGTDEAFF. The CDR3 DNA follows: TGTGCCAGCAGAACTCCCGGGACAGATGAAGCTTTCTTT. Variable domain in full (rest from reference TRBV11-2 and TRBJ1-1): EAGVAQSPRYKIIEKRQSVAFWCNPISGHATLYWYQQILGQGPKLLIQFQNNGVVDDSQLPKDRFSAERLKGVDSTLKIQPAKLEDSAVYLCASRTPGTDEAFFGQGTRLTVV.

This chain joins TRBV18 and TRBJ1-1; D perhaps matches TRBD1 (5 bases). There are 16 residues in the CDR3. Trimming stripped 6 bases from V and 5 bases from J, with 22 bases between. CDR1 KGHSH and CDR2 LQKENI come from the germline V gene. CDR3 in DNA: TGTGCCAGCTCCGAAAATCGGCAGGCTGGGGGGACTGAAGCTTTCTTT. Protein sequence: CASSENRQAGGTEAFF.

This rearrangement joins TRBV15 to TRBJ2-1, with unresolved D. V was clipped by 1 base and J by 9 bases, with 7 bases between them. Germline values: CDR1 LNHNV, CDR2 YYDKDF (reference sequence). The CDR3 runs to 12 residues. The CDR3: CATSRANSEQFF. CDR3 in DNA: TGTGCCACCAGCAGAGCCAATTCTGAGCAGTTCTTC. Full variable domain (missing parts from reference TRBV15 and TRBJ2-1): DAMVIQNPRYQVTQFGKPVTLSCSQTLNHNVMYWYQQKSSQAPKLLFHYYDKDFNNEADTPDNFQSRRPNTSFCFLDIRSPGLGDTAMYLCATSRANSEQFFGPGTRLTVL.

The chain joins TRBV19 to TRBJ1-1; 8 bases fit TRBD1. Germline V gene lookup returns CDR1 LNHDA and CDR2 SQIVND (reference sequence). This CDR3 has 15 amino acids. Unmatched junction bases numbered 6, after V lost 5 bases and J lost 1 base. CDR3 sequence (DNA): TGTGCCAGTAGTTTCCAGACAGGGGCGAACACTGAAGCTTTCTTT. Its translation is CASSFQTGANTEAFF. Together with reference TRBV19 and TRBJ1-1, the CDR3 gives the full variable domain: DGGITQSPKYLFRKEGQNVTLSCEQNLNHDAMYWYRQDPGQGLRLIYYSQIVNDFQKGDIAEGYSVSREKKESFPLTVTSAQKNPTAFYLCASSFQTGANTEAFFGQGTRLTVV.

DNA for the CDR3: TGTGCCAGCATGGGGGGGACGACCACAGATACGCAGTATTTT. Its protein product is CASMGGTTTDTQYF. This sequence joins TRBV9 and TRBJ2-3; 7 bases are a match to TRBD2. Unmatched junction bases numbered 6, after V lost 6 bases and J lost 2 bases. This CDR3 has 14 residues. Germline CDR1 and CDR2: SGDLS and YYNGEE.

The chain links TRBV5-1 to TRBJ1-1, with D maybe TRBD1 (6 bases). This CDR3 is 15 amino acids long. Trimming removed 5 bases at V and 1 base at J, with 15 bases between. CDR1 is SGHRS and CDR2 is YFSETQ in the germline V gene. The CDR3 reads CASSLGGGRNTEAFF. In DNA, the CDR3 is TGCGCCAGCAGTCTAGGGGGGGGCAGGAACACTGAAGCTTTCTTT.